The 21 T cell receptor beta chains given below trace back to one sample, sequenced in a study of OX40 agonist ivuxolimab in advanced cancers. This table comes from immunoSEQ multiplex PCR, and its TCRdb copy is limited to in-frame clones, with some not included. This table holds about 58,000 clones, 79% found once. Source: CD4+ or CD8+ T cells sorted from blood, taken in a trial of the OX40 agonist ivuxolimab. The receptors here all came from an adult with an advanced solid tumor such as melanoma, head and neck, liver or kidney cancer.

By its share, this clone is medium-sized. This same CDR3 is encoded by further DNA sequences in the sample. The gene calls are TRBV30 and TRBJ1-1; no clear D. The CDR3 contains 11 residues. Germline CDR1 GTSNPN, CDR2 SVGIG (reference sequence). The CDR3 region has the DNA TGTGCTTCCTCCATCTCTGGGAGGCCTTTCTTT. Translation gives CASSISGRPFF.

This CDR3 is CASSYSPYYGYTF. In nucleotides, the CDR3 is TGTGCCAGCAGTTACTCGCCATACTATGGCTACACCTTC. The chain couples TRBV6-5 to TRBJ1-2; D not resolved. This CDR3 has 13 amino acids. Germline CDR1 reads MNHEY; CDR2 reads SVGAGI. Trimming removed 0 bases at V and 3 bases at J, with 5 bases between.

The V gene is TRBV5-1, the J gene TRBJ2-1, with no clear D. The CDR3 has 15 residues. CDR1 SGHRS and CDR2 YFSETQ come from the germline V gene. Deletions cut 1 base from V and 4 bases from J, with 12 bases between. The CDR3 loop reads CASSLFQADYNEQFF. In DNA form, the CDR3 reads TGCGCCAGCAGCTTGTTCCAGGCGGATTACAATGAGCAGTTCTTC.

J is TRBJ1-1 and V is TRBV7-9; D unresolved. Germline CDR1 SEHNR, CDR2 FQNEAQ (reference sequence). This CDR3 spans 13 amino acids. V was clipped by 3 bases and J by 1 base, with 6 bases between them. The CDR3 sequence: CASSFMGNTEAFF. In DNA, the CDR3 is TGTGCCAGCAGCTTCATGGGGAACACTGAAGCTTTCTTT.

The chain uses TRBV7-2 and TRBJ1-2, with 8 bases that match TRBD1. Germline V gene lookup returns CDR1 SGHTA and CDR2 FQGNSA. The CDR3 spans 16 residues. The junction had 12 bases not matched to a gene; V was cut back by 5 bases and J by 4 bases. The CDR3 is CASSPSGPQGAYGYTF. The CDR3 DNA is TGTGCCAGCAGCCCAAGCGGCCCCCAGGGGGCCTATGGCTACACCTTC.

The rearrangement joins TRBV2 to TRBJ1-6; D not resolved. V shed 2 bases and J shed 7 bases, with 12 bases lying between them. The CDR3 loop spans 15 amino acids. Germline CDR1 SNHLY, CDR2 FYNNEI. The CDR3 loop is CASSESGYRNSPLHF. The CDR3 DNA is TGTGCCAGCAGTGAATCGGGGTATCGGAATTCACCCCTCCACTTT.

This clone was detected a few times. The chain couples TRBV6-6 to TRBJ2-7; TRBD1 might be the D (5 bases). Between the trimmed V and J ends, which lost 7 bases and 2 bases, there was a span of 12 bases. This CDR3 has 13 residues. Per germline, CDR1 MNHNY and CDR2 SVGAGI (reference sequence). CDR3 nucleotide sequence: TGTGCCAGCAAAAAGACAGATACCTACGAGCAGTACTTC. It is translated as CASKKTDTYEQYF.

Concerning this clone: The junction and the germline gene differ at one end; a read error may be behind it. The CDR3 reads CANSQGLRYEQYF. Written as DNA, the CDR3 is TGCGCCAACAGCCAAGGACTTCGGTACGAGCAGTACTTC. This chain joins TRBV4-1 and TRBJ2-7; tentative D call: TRBD2 (5 bases). CDR1 and CDR2 (germline): MGHRA, YSYEKL. The CDR3 runs to 13 residues.

The gene calls are TRBV28 and TRBJ2-7, with D hard to call. Germline V gene data show CDR1 as MDHEN and CDR2 as SYDVKM. The CDR3 is made up of 12 amino acids. Trimming shortened V by 4 bases and J by 9 bases, and 13 bases separated the two germline ends. As DNA, the CDR3 is TGTGCCAGCAGTTCCATTAGGGTCGGGCAGTACTTC. Encoded protein: CASSSIRVGQYF.

The CDR3 DNA sequence: TGTGCCAGCAGTCGGGACAGCGGGGAGCTGTTTTTT. Amino acids: CASSRDSGELFF. The V gene is TRBV6-1, the J gene TRBJ2-2; 7 nucleotides match TRBD1. The CDR3 is made up of 12 amino acids. Germline CDR1 is MNHNS and CDR2 is SASEGT. V trimming: 5 bases; J trimming: 7 bases; junction bases outside the gene matches: 1.

The genes are TRBV19 and TRBJ1-2; no definite D call. The CDR3 runs to 14 residues. With 5 bases removed from V and 2 bases from J, the gap between germline ends came to 12 bases. Germline CDR1 LNHDA, CDR2 SQIVND (reference sequence). In DNA, the CDR3 is TGTGCCAGTAGTTATAACAGTTACAACTATGGCTACACCTTC. It yields the protein CASSYNSYNYGYTF. The complete variable domain, with remaining parts taken from reference TRBV19 and TRBJ1-2, reads DGGITQSPKYLFRKEGQNVTLSCEQNLNHDAMYWYRQDPGQGLRLIYYSQIVNDFQKGDIAEGYSVSREKKESFPLTVTSAQKNPTAFYLCASSYNSYNYGYTFGSGTRLTVV.

This chain uses TRBV9 with TRBJ2-3; 13 nucleotides match TRBD2. Germline V gene lookup returns CDR1 SGDLS and CDR2 YYNGEE. V was clipped by 2 bases and J by 5 bases; unmatched bases: 17. This CDR3 has 20 amino acids. The CDR3 DNA follows: TGTGCCAGCAGCGTTGCCGGGACTAGCGGGAACTCCAAAAGGTTAGATACGCAGTATTTT. This sequence encodes CASSVAGTSGNSKRLDTQYF.

Points on this clone: The DNA is omitted, as the CDR3 cannot be located on it reliably, and the CDR3 follows TCRdb's listing. V usage is TRBV29-1 and J usage is TRBJ2-7; the table names TRBD1, a call not compared with the DNA. A total of 14 residues make up the CDR3, ends included. Germline CDR1 is SQVTM and CDR2 is ANQGSEA. CDR3 sequence: CSVVGVGQGTGEYF.

This clone was seen once. The junction shows a germline mismatch at one end, possibly a read error. The chain employs TRBV6-1 and TRBJ2-7; 7 bases align to TRBD1. The CDR3 is 13 residues long. Germline V gene data show CDR1 as MNHNS and CDR2 as SASEGT. Here the CDR3 reads CASIGDSDYGQYF. The CDR3 bases are TGTGCCAGCATAGGGGACAGTGACTACGGGCAGTACTTC.

This chain links TRBV7-8 with TRBJ1-5; the D is unclear. The CDR3 is 15 amino acids. From germline, CDR1 is SGHVS and CDR2 FQNEAQ. V was clipped by 1 base and J by 4 bases, with 11 bases between them. This CDR3 reads CASSLGVRTNQPQHF. In DNA form, the CDR3 reads TGTGCCAGCAGCTTAGGGGTCAGAACTAATCAGCCCCAGCATTTT.

This sequence joins TRBV2 and TRBJ1-5; D possibly corresponds to TRBD1 (5 bases). The CDR3 length is 17 residues. CDR1 SNHLY and CDR2 FYNNEI come from the germline V gene. V was trimmed by 7 bases and J by 2 bases, leaving 21 bases between them. Written as DNA, the CDR3 is TGTGCCAGCACGCCGGGACGGCTGGGATCAGGCAATCAGCCCCAGCATTTT. It codes for CASTPGRLGSGNQPQHF.

The chain recombines TRBV5-1 with TRBJ2-3; 13 nucleotides match TRBD2. Germline V gene sequence: CDR1 SGHRS, CDR2 YFSETQ. Trimming cost V 0 bases and J 4 bases; bases outside gene matches: 5. The CDR3 runs 17 residues. The DNA of the CDR3 is TGCGCCAGCAGCTTGGCAACTAGCGGGAGGGCCGCAGATACGCAGTATTTT. Residues: CASSLATSGRAADTQYF. Full variable domain (outside the CDR3, taken from reference TRBV5-1 and TRBJ2-3): KAGVTQTPRYLIKTRGQQVTLSCSPISGHRSVSWYQQTPGQGLQFLFEYFSETQRNKGNFPGRFSGRQFSNSRSEMNVSTLELGDSALYLCASSLATSGRAADTQYFGPGTRLTVL.

The V call is TRBV6-6, the J call TRBJ2-7; possibly TRBD2 for D (5 bases). The CDR3 has 11 amino acids. Per the germline V gene, CDR1 is MNHNY and CDR2 is SVGAGI (reference sequence). The V and J ends lost 4 bases and 6 bases respectively, with 7 bases between them. The CDR3 DNA reads TGTGCCAGCAGTTTAACTAGCGAGCAGTACTTC. Its translation: CASSLTSEQYF.

The gene calls are TRBV19 and TRBJ2-2, with D hard to call. Germline V lookup: CDR1 LNHDA, CDR2 SQIVND (reference sequence). V lost 1 base and J 7 bases, leaving 7 bases between the germline ends. The CDR3 contains 13 residues. CDR3 DNA sequence: TGTGCCAGTAGTATAGTCCCTCGCGGGGAGCTGTTTTTT. Translated: CASSIVPRGELFF. Looking up the rest from reference TRBV19 and TRBJ2-2 gives the full variable domain: DGGITQSPKYLFRKEGQNVTLSCEQNLNHDAMYWYRQDPGQGLRLIYYSQIVNDFQKGDIAEGYSVSREKKESFPLTVTSAQKNPTAFYLCASSIVPRGELFFGEGSRLTVL.

The chain uses TRBV18 and TRBJ2-3; maybe TRBD2 (7 bases). Trimming left V 2 bases short and J 10 bases short, with 22 bases between. The CDR3 covers 16 residues. Germline V gene data show CDR1 as KGHSH and CDR2 as LQKENI. The CDR3, as DNA: TGTGCCAGCTCACCAGGACTAGTTCTCACACAGGGTGCGCAGTATTTT. Translation gives CASSPGLVLTQGAQYF.

As DNA, the CDR3 is TGTGCCAGCAGCTCAGGCCAGGGGACTGAAGCTTTCTTT. It yields the protein CASSSGQGTEAFF. This sequence joins TRBV7-3 and TRBJ1-1, with a weak D call TRBD1 (6 bases). Trimming removed 4 bases from V and 5 bases from J, with 11 bases in between. The CDR3 loop spans 13 amino acids. Germline CDR1 is SGHTA and CDR2 is FQGTGA.